Listed here are 13 T cell receptor beta chains from one sample, sequenced in a study of beta chain features in type 1 diabetes. Overall study results and limits: When Type 1 diabetes patients were examined, their TCRB CDR3s proved moderately but significantly shorter in all four CD4+ subsets.

The whole isolated RNA underwent reverse transcription, so sequencing captured expressed TCRB transcripts. Assay: immunoSEQ multiplex PCR; the TCRdb copy retains only in-frame clones and omits some. The sample has a few hundred thousand clones, around 10% seen once. These receptors lack a known antigen. The sample comprised central memory CD4+ T cells from blood. These receptors all stem from a man aged 25-45 years with type 1 diabetes.

In this sample, this clone turned up many times. The chain links TRBV6-6 to TRBJ2-1, with 11 bases fitting TRBD2. The V gene's germline CDR1 is MNHNY and CDR2 SVGAGI (reference sequence). The CDR3 totals 16 residues. V shed 0 bases, J shed 9 bases, and the junction held 7 bases outside the gene matches. The CDR3 nucleotides are TGTGCCAGCAGTTACTCGCCTAGCGGGGGGTCTGGTGAGCAGTTCTTC. This codes for CASSYSPSGGSGEQFF.

This clone was counted a few times. The V call is TRBV28, the J call TRBJ1-1; a possible D gene is TRBD1 (5 bases). V gave up 8 bases and J gave up 4 bases, with 14 bases separating them. The germline V gene has CDR1 MDHEN and CDR2 SYDVKM. The CDR3 is 13 amino acids. In DNA, the CDR3 is TGTGCCAGCGGAGGACGCGGGGGCACTGAAGCTTTCTTT. It codes for CASGGRGGTEAFF.

Only a few counts were recorded for this clone. CDR3: CASSTQGFVADTQYF. CDR3 sequence (DNA): TGTGCCAGCAGTACACAGGGTTTCGTTGCAGATACGCAGTATTTT. The chain recombines TRBV6-6 with TRBJ2-3, with D maybe TRBD1 (6 bases). Germline CDR1 and CDR2: MNHNY and SVGAGI (reference sequence). CDR3 length: 15 amino acids. The V gene lost 5 bases and the J gene lost 4 bases, with 16 bases spanning the gap.

This clone came up many times. Other DNA sequences in the sample encode the same CDR3. This chain links TRBV4-3 with TRBJ1-5, with D possibly matching TRBD1 (5 bases). The CDR3 totals 13 residues. Per the germline V gene, CDR1 is LGHNA and CDR2 is YSLEER. V lost 0 bases to trimming and J lost 7 bases, with 7 bases between them. The CDR3 spells CASSQDRGQPQHF. CDR3 DNA: TGCGCCAGCAGCCAAGATAGGGGACAGCCCCAGCATTTT.

The sample holds a few counts of this clone. V is TRBV28 and J is TRBJ1-5, with D uncertain. Germline V gene data show CDR1 as MDHEN and CDR2 as SYDVKM. The V end lost 7 bases, the J end lost 5 bases, and 15 bases lay between the germline ends. There are 14 residues in the CDR3. The CDR3 protein is CASTIGGSDQPQHF. In nucleotides, the CDR3 is TGTGCCAGCACCATTGGTGGATCTGATCAGCCCCAGCATTTT.

This clone has only a few counts. J is TRBJ1-2 and V is TRBV4-1; D gene ambiguous. This CDR3 region has 19 residues. V lost 1 base and J 0 bases, leaving 21 bases between the germline ends. Germline lookup yields CDR1 MGHRA and CDR2 YSYEKL. CDR3: CASSQAAYSLRLANYGYTF. The CDR3 DNA reads TGCGCCAGCAGCCAAGCCGCCTATTCTCTGAGATTAGCTAACTATGGCTACACCTTC.

This chain uses TRBV19 with TRBJ2-1; 13 bases are shared with TRBD2. CDR3 length: 13 residues. Trimming at V came to 10 bases and at J to 6 bases, leaving 3 bases not matched to a gene. CDR1 is LNHDA and CDR2 is SQIVND in the germline V gene (reference sequence). CDR3 coding DNA: TGTGCCACGGGACTAGCGGGAATCAATGAGCAGTTCTTC. It is translated as CATGLAGINEQFF.

The chain carries TRBV4-2 and TRBJ1-1; 7 bases match TRBD1. J was trimmed by 0 bases and V by 5 bases; bases with no gene match: 6. The V gene's germline CDR1 is LGHNA and CDR2 YNFKEQ. The CDR3 loop spans 15 amino acids. The CDR3 region has the DNA TGTGCCAGCAGCTTAGCGAGGGGGCTGAACACTGAAGCTTTCTTT. This gives the protein CASSLARGLNTEAFF.

The table lists this clone with many counts. CDR3 DNA sequence: TGTGCCAGCAGCCTCGGACTGCCCGGGACAGATACGCAGTATTTT. Translating gives CASSLGLPGTDTQYF. The J gene is TRBJ2-3, the V gene TRBV13; maybe TRBD2 (5 bases). The length of the CDR3 is 15 residues. V was shortened by 5 bases and J by 3 bases, with 15 bases between the two germline ends. Germline values: CDR1 PRHDT, CDR2 FYEKMQ (reference sequence).

CDR3 nucleotides: TGTGCCAGCAGCCGATTCGGGGACAGGGAAGAGACCCAGTACTTC. This codes for CASSRFGDREETQYF. The genes are TRBV11-3 and TRBJ2-5; TRBD1 matches at 9 bases. This CDR3 has 15 amino acids. Unmatched junction bases numbered 7, after V lost 5 bases and J lost 3 bases. Germline CDR1 is SGHNT and CDR2 is YENEEA.

Points on this clone: The sample has other DNA sequences that encode this CDR3 too. The rearrangement links TRBV5-1 to TRBJ2-7; D possibly corresponds to TRBD1 (6 bases). The V gene's germline CDR1 is SGHRS and CDR2 YFSETQ. The V end was cut by 0 bases, the J end by 1 base, with 8 bases between. This CDR3 is 14 amino acids long. The chain's CDR3 is CASSLEGGSYEQYF. In DNA, the CDR3 is TGCGCCAGCAGCTTGGAAGGGGGATCCTACGAGCAGTACTTC.

This clone was seen many times. This chain's CDR3 is CASSPGGTYNEQFF. CDR3 nucleotide sequence: TGTGCCAGCAGCCCCGGAGGGACTTACAATGAGCAGTTCTTC. The chain is built from TRBV7-3 and TRBJ2-1, with a tentative D call TRBD2 (6 bases). Looked up from germline, CDR1 is SGHTA and CDR2 is FQGTGA. Trimming stripped 5 bases from V and 4 bases from J, with 12 bases between. There are 14 residues in the CDR3. The entire variable domain, with the rest obtained from reference TRBV7-3 and TRBJ2-1, is as follows: GAGVSQTPSNKVTEKGKYVELRCDPISGHTALYWYRQSLGQGPEFLIYFQGTGAADDSGLPNDRFFAVRPEGSVSTLKIQRTERGDSAVYLCASSPGGTYNEQFFGPGTRLTVL.

This clone was picked up many times. This chain links TRBV18 with TRBJ2-7; 7 bases are shared with TRBD2. Looked up from germline, CDR1 is KGHSH and CDR2 is LQKENI. The V gene end was trimmed by 3 bases and the J gene end by 0 bases; junction bases not matched to a gene: 5. CDR3 length equals 15 residues. The CDR3 DNA follows: TGTGCCAGCTCACCCGCGGGCGGGAGCTCCTACGAGCAGTACTTC. This encodes CASSPAGGSSYEQYF. Complete variable domain (other parts from reference TRBV18 and TRBJ2-7): NAGVMQNPRHLVRRRGQEARLRCSPMKGHSHVYWYRQLPEEGLKFMVYLQKENIIDESGMPKERFSAEFPKEGPSILRIQQVVRGDSAAYFCASSPAGGSSYEQYFGPGTRLTVT.